Here is one T cell receptor (beta chain) with its context. Its cognate antigen is unknown. Arm-PCR of CDR3 regions and iRepertoire HTBI primers were the basis on which TCR beta libraries were built. Each CDR3 protein gets one entry after TCRdb re-called the multiplex PCR reads with MiXCR. Among around 400,000 distinct CDR3 sequences, about 25% were seen once, and the ten largest hold about a quarter. As to time point: persistent/refractory GD, antithyroid drugs over 5 years with positive TRAb. PBMC RNA was the source of the TCR library. The data were taken from a study of regulatory T cells in long-lasting Graves disease. Study-wide points: A greater number of public clonotypes (more than 2,500) was shared by persistent patients than by new patients (about 960). The study found TRBV28, TRBJ1-2 and TRBJ2-5 favored in persistent disease.

The CDR3 covers 16 residues. V gave up 3 bases and J gave up 6 bases, with 18 bases separating them. Germline CDR1 and CDR2: KGHSH and LQKENI. The clonotype originates from a female donor with Graves disease. This specimen was peripheral blood mononuclear cells (PBMCs), taken when the disease was refractory, from a patient treated with antithyroid drugs. The chain recombines TRBV18 with TRBJ2-4; D could derive from TRBD1 or TRBD2 (6 bases each). CDR3 residues: CASSPSAGGGINIQYF. For the CDR3, the DNA is TGTGCCAGCTCACCGTCCGCCGGGGGCGGGATAAACATTCAGTACTTC.